This T cell receptor beta chain was recorded in a study of blood T cell repertoires in COVID-19. Turning to the study itself: COVID-19 samples, acute and convalescent, were from the United States, Italy and Spain.

V was clipped by 7 bases and J by 0 bases; unmatched bases: 8. This CDR3 contains 16 residues. Germline V gives CDR1 LNHDA, CDR2 SQIVND (reference sequence). Clones were sequenced by immunoSEQ multiplex PCR, and TCRdb holds only the in-frame ones, with some missing. The sample carries about 39,000 clones, around 87% recorded once. The material sequenced was peripheral blood. V gene TRBV19 combines with J gene TRBJ1-5; 8 bases line up with TRBD1. The TCR was taken from a man aged 50-59 years with active or convalescent COVID-19. As DNA, the CDR3 is TGTGCCAGTACCTTTCAGGGGGCTTTTAGCAATCAGCCCCAGCATTTT. It specifies CASTFQGAFSNQPQHF.